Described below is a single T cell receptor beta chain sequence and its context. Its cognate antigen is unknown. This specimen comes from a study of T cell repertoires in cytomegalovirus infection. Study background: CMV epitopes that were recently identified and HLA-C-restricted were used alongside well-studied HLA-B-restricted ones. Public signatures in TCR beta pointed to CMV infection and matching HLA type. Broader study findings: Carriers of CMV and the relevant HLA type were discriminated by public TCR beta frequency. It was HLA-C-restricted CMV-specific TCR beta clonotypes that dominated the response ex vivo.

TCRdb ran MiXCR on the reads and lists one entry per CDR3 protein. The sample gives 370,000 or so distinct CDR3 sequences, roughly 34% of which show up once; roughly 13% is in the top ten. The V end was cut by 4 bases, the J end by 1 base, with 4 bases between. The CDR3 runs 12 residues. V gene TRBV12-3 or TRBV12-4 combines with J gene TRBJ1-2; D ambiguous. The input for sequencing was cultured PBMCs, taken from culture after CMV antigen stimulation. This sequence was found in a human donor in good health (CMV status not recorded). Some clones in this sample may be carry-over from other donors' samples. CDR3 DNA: TGTGCCAGCAGTTGGGTTAACTATGGCTACACCTTC. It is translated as CASSWVNYGYTF.